This T cell receptor (beta chain) derives from a study of shared clonotypes between healthy human individuals. An assay was performed, and its level was deep. Tens of thousands of T cell genomes, or about 200 ng DNA, went into the sorted-subset replicate PCRs. The data were produced by immunoSEQ multiplex PCR, yet TCRdb's version contains in-frame clones alone and is incomplete. The sample has about 1.5 million clones, 95% to 99% seen once. Study observations and caveats: Four donors had roughly 5% of their naive CD4 clonotypes in common.

Points on this clone: Antigen specificity is unknown.

Germline assignment: CDR1 MNHEY and CDR2 SMNVEV (reference sequence). With 6 bases clipped from V and 2 bases from J, the junction kept 8 bases outside the gene matches. The CDR3 contains 15 residues. This receptor was taken from a man aged 30-40 years in good health. V gene TRBV27 combines with J gene TRBJ2-7; TRBD2 matches 9 bases. Sequenced: naive CD4+ T cells sorted from blood. Subset: CD45RA+ positively selected. This CDR3 is CASRGGTSFAYEQYF. The CDR3 region has the DNA TGTGCCAGCAGAGGAGGGACTAGCTTTGCCTACGAGCAGTACTTC.